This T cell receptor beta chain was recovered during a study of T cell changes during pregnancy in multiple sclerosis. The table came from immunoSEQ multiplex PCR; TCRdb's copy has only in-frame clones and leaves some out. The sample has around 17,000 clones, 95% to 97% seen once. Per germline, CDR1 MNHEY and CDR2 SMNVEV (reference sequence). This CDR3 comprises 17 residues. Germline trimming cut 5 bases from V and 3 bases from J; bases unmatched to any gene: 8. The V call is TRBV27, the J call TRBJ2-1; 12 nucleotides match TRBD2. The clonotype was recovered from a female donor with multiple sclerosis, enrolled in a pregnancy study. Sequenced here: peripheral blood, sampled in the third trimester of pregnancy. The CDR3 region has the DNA TGTGCCAGCAGTCCCTGGACTAGCGGGACTTACTACAATGAGCAGTTCTTC. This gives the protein CASSPWTSGTYYNEQFF.